This TCR beta chain was recovered during a study of T cell responses to AZD1222 COVID-19 vaccine. Findings and caveats of the study: Epitopes outside B.1.351 and B.1.1.7 mutated regions reportedly drew nearly half of spike TCRs. Donors were chiefly white British, with a greater number of females, and clonal diversity was perhaps underestimated. With dominance at 160-218 and 743-854, vaccine-associated CD4 TCRs spanned spike.

Germline CDR1 GTSNPN, CDR2 SVGIG (reference sequence). Trimming shortened V by 4 bases and J by 8 bases, and 20 bases separated the two germline ends. The CDR3 extends over 14 amino acids. Assay used: immunoSEQ multiplex PCR; TCRdb lists only in-frame clones, some missing. This sample carries around 190,000 clones, around 88% of them seen once, and the ten largest clones take approximately 0.5%. Details on this clone: No antigen is known for it.

J is TRBJ1-2 and V is TRBV30; possible D gene TRBD1, 5 bases. The source is an adult in good health. The sample here was peripheral blood, taken on day 0 of AZD1222 vaccination. The CDR3 loop is CAWISGRDLSGYTF. The CDR3 DNA is TGTGCCTGGATTTCGGGCAGGGATCTTTCCGGCTACACCTTC.